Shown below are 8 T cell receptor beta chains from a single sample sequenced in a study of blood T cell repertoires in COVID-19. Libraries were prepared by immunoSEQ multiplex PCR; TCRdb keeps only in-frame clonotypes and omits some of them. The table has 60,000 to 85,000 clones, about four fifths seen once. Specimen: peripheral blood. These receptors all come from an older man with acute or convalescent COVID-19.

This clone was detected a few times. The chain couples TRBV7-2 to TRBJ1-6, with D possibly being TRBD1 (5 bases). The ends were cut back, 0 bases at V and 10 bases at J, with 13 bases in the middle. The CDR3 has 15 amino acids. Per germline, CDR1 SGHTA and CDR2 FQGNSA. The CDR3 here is CASSLAGGRRSPLHF. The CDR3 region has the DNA TGTGCCAGCAGCTTAGCGGGGGGGAGGAGATCACCCCTCCACTTT.

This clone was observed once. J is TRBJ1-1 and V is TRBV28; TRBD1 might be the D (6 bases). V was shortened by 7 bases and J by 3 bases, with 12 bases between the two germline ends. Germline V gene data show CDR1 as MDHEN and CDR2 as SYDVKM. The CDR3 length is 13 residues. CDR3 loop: CASISAGDTEAFF. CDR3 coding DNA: TGTGCCAGCATCTCCGCAGGGGACACTGAAGCTTTCTTT.

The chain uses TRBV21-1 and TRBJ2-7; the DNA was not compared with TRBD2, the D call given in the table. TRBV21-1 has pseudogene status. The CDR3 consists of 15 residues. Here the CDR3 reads CASSKDGESSYEQYF. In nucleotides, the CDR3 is TGTGCCAGCAGCAAAGATGGAGAGAGCTCCTACGAGCAGTACTTC.

CDR3: CASSSPGQGFEQYF. The CDR3 DNA reads as TGCGCCAGCAGCTCACCGGGACAGGGGTTCGAGCAGTACTTC. This chain uses TRBV5-1 with TRBJ2-7; 10 nucleotides align to TRBD1. Germline CDR1 is SGHRS and CDR2 is YFSETQ. V was clipped by 3 bases and J by 6 bases; unmatched bases: 6. The CDR3 runs 14 residues.

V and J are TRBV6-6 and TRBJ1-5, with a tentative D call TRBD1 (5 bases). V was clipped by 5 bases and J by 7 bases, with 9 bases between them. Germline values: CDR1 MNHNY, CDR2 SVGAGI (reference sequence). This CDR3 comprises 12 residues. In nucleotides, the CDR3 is TGTGCCAGCAGTAACCGACAGCAGCCCCAGCATTTT. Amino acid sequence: CASSNRQQPQHF.

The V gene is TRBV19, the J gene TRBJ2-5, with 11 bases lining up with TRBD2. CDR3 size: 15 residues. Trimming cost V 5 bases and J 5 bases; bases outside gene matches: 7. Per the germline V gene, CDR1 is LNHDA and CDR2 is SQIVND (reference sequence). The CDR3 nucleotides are TGTGCCAGTAGTCCCCGACTAGCGGGACAGGAGACCCAGTACTTC. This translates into CASSPRLAGQETQYF.

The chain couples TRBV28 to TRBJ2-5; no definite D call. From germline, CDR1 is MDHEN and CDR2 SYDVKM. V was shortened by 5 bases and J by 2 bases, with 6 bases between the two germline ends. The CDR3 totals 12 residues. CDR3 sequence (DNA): TGTGCCAGCAGTCTACTACAAGAGACCCAGTACTTC. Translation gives CASSLLQETQYF.

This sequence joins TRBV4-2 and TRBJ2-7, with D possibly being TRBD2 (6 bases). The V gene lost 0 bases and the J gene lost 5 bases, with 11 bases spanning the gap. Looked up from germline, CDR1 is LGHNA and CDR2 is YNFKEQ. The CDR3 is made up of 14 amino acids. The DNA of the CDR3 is TGTGCCAGCAGCCAAGAACTGCGGGACGACGAGCAGTACTTC. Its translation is CASSQELRDDEQYF.